These T cell receptor beta chains were read from a single sample in a study of blood T cell repertoires in COVID-19. Profiling relied on immunoSEQ multiplex PCR, and the TCRdb table lists in-frame clones only, not all of them. Here the sample spans about 210,000 clones, 84% being singletons. The sequencing sample was made of peripheral blood. The receptors come from a man between 50 and 59 years old with active or convalescent COVID-19. Both conserved end residues are part of each CDR3. D genes are given only for firm matches. Rows may omit the clone size; those that give it use once, few, many or a size class.

>NA|TRBV28|TRBJ2-1|TRBD2
CASSSSPGTSGGYNEQFF
TGTGCCAGCAGTTCTTCCCCCGGGACTAGCGGGGGGTACAATGAGCAGTTCTTC
>NA|TRBV28|TRBJ1-2|NA
CASSSNSYGYTF
TGTGCCAGCAGTTCGAACAGCTATGGCTACACCTTC
>NA|TRBV2|TRBJ1-5|NA
CASSSQGGNQPQHF
TGTGCCAGCAGCTCACAGGGAGGCAATCAGCCCCAGCATTTT
>few|TRBV4-3|TRBJ2-2|NA
CASSQEVWSNLNTGELFF
TGCGCCAGCAGCCAAGAAGTGTGGAGTAACCTGAACACCGGGGAGCTGTTTTTT
>NA|TRBV20-1|TRBJ2-1|TRBD2
CSASGGSGASGSESSYNEQFF
TGCAGTGCTAGTGGAGGGTCCGGGGCTAGCGGGAGCGAGAGCTCCTACAATGAGCAGTTCTTC
>NA|TRBV30|TRBJ2-1|TRBD2
CAAVAAWRTSGYNEQFF
TGTGCTGCAGTGGCGGCCTGGAGGACTAGCGGCTACAATGAGCAGTTCTTC
>NA|TRBV2|TRBJ2-3|NA
CASREVGHTQYF
TGTGCCAGCAGGGAGGTAGGGCATACGCAGTATTTT
>NA|TRBV6-5|TRBJ1-1|NA
CASSYENTGNTEAFF
TGTGCCAGCAGTTACGAAAATACGGGGAACACTGAAGCTTTCTTT
>NA|TRBV2|TRBJ1-1|TRBD1
CASRERQGSTEAFF
TGTGCCAGCAGGGAAAGACAGGGGAGCACTGAAGCTTTCTTT
>NA|TRBV5-1|TRBJ1-1|NA
CASSPRGLNTEAFF
TGCGCCAGCAGCCCTCGGGGGTTGAACACTGAAGCTTTCTTT